This T cell receptor beta chain was obtained from a study of T cell repertoires in cytomegalovirus infection (dated by TCRdb to between 2018 and 2021). Background on the whole study: Peptide stimulations targeted recently identified HLA-C-restricted CMV epitopes, whose presentation resists viral immunomodulation, together with well-studied HLA-B-restricted epitopes. The HLA type of each donor mattered for the analysis, because public TCR beta signatures pointed to carriage of CMV infection along with the matching HLA type.

Reading the germline V gene gives CDR1 SGHTA and CDR2 FQGNSA. A distance of 17 bases separates the germline ends of V and J, which lose 4 bases and 6 bases respectively. Counted from cysteine to phenylalanine, this CDR3 has 15 amino acids. The sequence is cut down to CDR3 DNA, 45 bases in frame from base 1. Read against the paper, the sample's treatment or condition label means: in vitro stimulation with specific CMV peptide epitopes to enrich CMV-specific T cells. Summary of the overall study and its limitations: In the ex vivo response, HLA-C-restricted CMV-specific TCR beta clonotypes were dominant, and in two of eight donors the single most frequent clonotype came from this HLA-C-restricted group. In both this cohort and an independent roughly 360-donor cohort, the cumulative frequency of public TCR beta family members distinguished carriers of CMV infection plus the relevant HLA type.

Sequenced using an Illumina HiSeq 1500. The public reads were quality trimmed at Q25 with fastp and then assembled into clones with MiXCR by TCRdb, keeping productive beta chains. For every CDR3 protein sequence, its rows merge into one entry that carries the most common genes and DNA. In this sample the table shows 60,000 to 80,000 distinct CDR3 sequences, over 20% of which occur a single time. The top ten clonotypes cover about 69% of the sample. Note on this clonotype: No cognate antigen has been identified for it. No base-level quality is on record; no much larger clone is a single base apart.

The TCR originated in a human donor in good health (CMV status not recorded). Some clones in this sample may be carry-over from other donors' samples. This sequence uses TRBV7-2 and TRBJ2-3; TRBD2 might be the D gene, on 7 matching bases. The sample in question was CD8+ T cells from cultured PBMCs, obtained from culture after CMV antigen stimulation. The CDR3 has the sequence CASSSVGGAPDTQYF. The nucleotide sequence reads as follows: TGTGCCAGCAGCTCGGTAGGGGGGGCCCCGGATACGCAGTATTTT. The CDR3 plus the reference TRBV7-2 and TRBJ2-3 genes for the other parts give the full variable domain: GAGVSQSPSNKVTEKGKDVELRCDPISGHTALYWYRQSLGQGLEFLIYFQGNSAPDKSGLPSDRFSAERTGGSVSTLTIQRTQQEDSAVYLCASSSVGGAPDTQYFGPGTRLTVL.